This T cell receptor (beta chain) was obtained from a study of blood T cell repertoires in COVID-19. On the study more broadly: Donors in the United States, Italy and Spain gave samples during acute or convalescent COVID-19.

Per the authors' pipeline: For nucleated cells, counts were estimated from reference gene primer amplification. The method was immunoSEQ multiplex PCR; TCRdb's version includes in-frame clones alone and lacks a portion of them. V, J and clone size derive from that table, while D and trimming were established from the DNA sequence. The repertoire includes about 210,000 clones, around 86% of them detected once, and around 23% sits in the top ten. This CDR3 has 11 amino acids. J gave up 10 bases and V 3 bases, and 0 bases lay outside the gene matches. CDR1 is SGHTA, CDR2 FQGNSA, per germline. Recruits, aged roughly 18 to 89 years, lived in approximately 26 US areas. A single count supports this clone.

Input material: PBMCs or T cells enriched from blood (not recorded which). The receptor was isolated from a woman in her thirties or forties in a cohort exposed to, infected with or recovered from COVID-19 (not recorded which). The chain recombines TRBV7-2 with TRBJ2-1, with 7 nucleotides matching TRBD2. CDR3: CASSFGGEQFF. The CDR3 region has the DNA TGTGCCAGCAGCTTCGGGGGGGAGCAGTTCTTC. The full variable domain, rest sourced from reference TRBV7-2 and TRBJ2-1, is GAGVSQSPSNKVTEKGKDVELRCDPISGHTALYWYRQSLGQGLEFLIYFQGNSAPDKSGLPSDRFSAERTGGSVSTLTIQRTQQEDSAVYLCASSFGGEQFFGPGTRLTVL.